This is a list of T cell receptor beta chains from one sample in a study of blood T cell repertoires in COVID-19. Assay used: immunoSEQ multiplex PCR; TCRdb lists only in-frame clones, some missing. The repertoire holds approximately 200,000 clones, with 80% to 90% as singletons. The specimen was peripheral blood. Source of these receptors: a man aged 60 to 75 with acute or convalescent COVID-19. Each CDR3 is given with its conserved first and last residue. The D gene is left open where the match is weak. Not every row has a clone size; where given, it reads once, few, many or a size class.

v_call: TRBV12-3/TRBV12-4; j_call: TRBJ1-6; clone_size: NA; d_call: NA; cdr3_nt: TGTGCCAGCAGTTTACGTTATAATTCACCCCTCCACTTT; cdr3_aa: CASSLRYNSPLHF
v_call: TRBV11-1; j_call: TRBJ1-1; clone_size: NA; d_call: NA; cdr3_nt: TGTGCCAGCAGCTTATTCGGGAACTTGAACACTGAAGCTTTCTTT; cdr3_aa: CASSLFGNLNTEAFF
v_call: TRBV18; j_call: TRBJ1-4; clone_size: NA; d_call: NA; cdr3_nt: TGTGCCAGCTCCCCCGAGGTCATCTGGGATGAAAAACTGTTTTTT; cdr3_aa: CASSPEVIWDEKLFF
v_call: TRBV29-1; j_call: TRBJ1-2; clone_size: NA; d_call: NA; cdr3_nt: TGCAGCGTTGAATCCGGGTTGGGCTACACCTTC; cdr3_aa: CSVESGLGYTF
v_call: TRBV9; j_call: TRBJ2-1; clone_size: NA; d_call: TRBD2; cdr3_nt: TGTGCCAGCAGCCCGCGGGGGTACGGGAGTTACAATGAGCAGTTCTTC; cdr3_aa: CASSPRGYGSYNEQFF
v_call: TRBV27; j_call: TRBJ2-3; clone_size: NA; d_call: NA; cdr3_nt: TGTGCCAGCAGGCCGTCGTCAGCAGATACGCAGTATTTT; cdr3_aa: CASRPSSADTQYF
v_call: TRBV27; j_call: TRBJ1-1; clone_size: NA; d_call: NA; cdr3_nt: TGTGCCAGCAGTCCCCGGTCTTTTGGCACTGAAGCTTTCTTT; cdr3_aa: CASSPRSFGTEAFF
v_call: TRBV9; j_call: TRBJ2-3; clone_size: NA; d_call: TRBD2; cdr3_nt: TGTGCCAGCAGCGTCGGCGGGGGGGGCACAGATACGCAGTATTTT; cdr3_aa: CASSVGGGGTDTQYF
v_call: TRBV5-5; j_call: TRBJ1-2; clone_size: NA; d_call: TRBD1; cdr3_nt: TGTGCCAGCAGCCCGGTTGACAGGGGCTATGGCTACACCTTC; cdr3_aa: CASSPVDRGYGYTF
v_call: TRBV5-1; j_call: TRBJ2-1; clone_size: NA; d_call: NA; cdr3_nt: TGCGCCAGCAAGGTAGGGCAGGGCGGCAATGAGCAGTTCTTC; cdr3_aa: CASKVGQGGNEQFF
v_call: TRBV18; j_call: TRBJ1-1; clone_size: NA; d_call: NA; cdr3_nt: TGTGCCAGCTCACCTCAGGAGGGGTCTGAAGCTTTCTTT; cdr3_aa: CASSPQEGSEAFF
v_call: TRBV5-4; j_call: TRBJ2-1; clone_size: NA; d_call: TRBD1; cdr3_nt: TGTGCCAGCAGCCGAGGACAGGGAAACTACAATGAGCAGTTCTTC; cdr3_aa: CASSRGQGNYNEQFF
v_call: TRBV5-1; j_call: TRBJ2-3; clone_size: few; d_call: NA; cdr3_nt: TGCGCCAGCAGCTTGGGCGGGACTAGCACAGATACGCAGTATTTT; cdr3_aa: CASSLGGTSTDTQYF
v_call: TRBV5-6; j_call: TRBJ2-2; clone_size: NA; d_call: NA; cdr3_nt: TGTGCCAGCAGCAAGACAGGCTCCGGGGAGCTGTTTTTT; cdr3_aa: CASSKTGSGELFF
v_call: TRBV7-3; j_call: TRBJ2-3; clone_size: NA; d_call: NA; cdr3_nt: TGTGCCAGCAGCTCAAGCGGTACTAGCACAGATACGCAGTATTTT; cdr3_aa: CASSSSGTSTDTQYF
v_call: TRBV5-4; j_call: TRBJ1-1; clone_size: NA; d_call: TRBD1; cdr3_nt: TGTGCCAGCAGCTTGGAGGGGGCCGTGGACACTGAAGCTTTCTTT; cdr3_aa: CASSLEGAVDTEAFF
v_call: TRBV7-2; j_call: TRBJ1-1; clone_size: NA; d_call: TRBD1; cdr3_nt: TGTGCCAGCAGCCTTAAGGGACAGGGCGTTTCTGAAGCTTTCTTT; cdr3_aa: CASSLKGQGVSEAFF
v_call: TRBV7-3; j_call: TRBJ2-6; clone_size: NA; d_call: NA; cdr3_nt: TGTGCCAGCAGCTCCACGGGCTCTGGGGCCAACGTCCTGACTTTC; cdr3_aa: CASSSTGSGANVLTF
v_call: TRBV20-1; j_call: TRBJ2-1; clone_size: NA; d_call: TRBD2; cdr3_nt: TGCAGTGCTAGTAGGACTAGCGGGATCAATGAGCAGTTCTTC; cdr3_aa: CSASRTSGINEQFF
v_call: TRBV23-1; j_call: TRBJ1-2; clone_size: NA; d_call: NA; cdr3_nt: TGCGCCAATCCACGCGGGGGGCGATCCCGTGTTTTTGACTATGGCTACACCTTC; cdr3_aa: CANPRGGRSRVFDYGYTF
v_call: TRBV6-6; j_call: TRBJ2-6; clone_size: NA; d_call: NA; cdr3_nt: TGTGCCAGCAACCAAGAGGGTTACGGGGCCAACGTCCTGACTTTC; cdr3_aa: CASNQEGYGANVLTF
v_call: TRBV28; j_call: TRBJ2-3; clone_size: NA; d_call: NA; cdr3_nt: TGTGCCAGCAACTTAGGGGGTACGTTAGATACGCAGTATTTT; cdr3_aa: CASNLGGTLDTQYF
v_call: TRBV5-1; j_call: TRBJ2-3; clone_size: NA; d_call: NA; cdr3_nt: TGCGCCAGCAGCTTACAGGGCCCAGATACGCAGTATTTT; cdr3_aa: CASSLQGPDTQYF
v_call: TRBV7-3; j_call: TRBJ2-7; clone_size: NA; d_call: TRBD2; cdr3_nt: TGTGCCAGCAGCCAAAACCCACCGGGACTAGCGGGAGGGTACGAGCAGTACTTC; cdr3_aa: CASSQNPPGLAGGYEQYF
v_call: TRBV25-1; j_call: TRBJ2-2; clone_size: NA; d_call: NA; cdr3_nt: TGTGCCAGCAGTTTTTACAGGGAAACAGGCGGGGAGCTGTTTTTT; cdr3_aa: CASSFYRETGGELFF